The clone carrying this T cell receptor beta chain was picked up a small number of times. Its antigen is unidentified. The method was immunoSEQ multiplex PCR; TCRdb's version includes in-frame clones alone and lacks a portion of them. Here the sample spans about 85,000 clones, around 86% being singletons. The record originates from a study of OX40 agonist ivuxolimab in advanced cancers. Study outcomes and limitations: Average numbers of expanded clones were greater in CD8+ T cells than in CD4+.

CDR3 size: 14 residues. V lost 2 bases to trimming and J lost 5 bases, with 10 bases between them. The germline gives CDR1 SGHVS, CDR2 FQNEAQ. The chain is built from TRBV7-8 and TRBJ2-1; D might be TRBD2 (5 bases). The TCR comes from an adult with an advanced solid tumor such as melanoma, head and neck, liver or kidney cancer. Material: CD4+ or CD8+ T cells sorted from blood, obtained in a trial of the OX40 agonist ivuxolimab. The CDR3 sequence is CASSLFEGNNEQFF. The CDR3 nucleotides read TGTGCCAGCAGCTTATTCGAGGGCAACAATGAGCAGTTCTTC.